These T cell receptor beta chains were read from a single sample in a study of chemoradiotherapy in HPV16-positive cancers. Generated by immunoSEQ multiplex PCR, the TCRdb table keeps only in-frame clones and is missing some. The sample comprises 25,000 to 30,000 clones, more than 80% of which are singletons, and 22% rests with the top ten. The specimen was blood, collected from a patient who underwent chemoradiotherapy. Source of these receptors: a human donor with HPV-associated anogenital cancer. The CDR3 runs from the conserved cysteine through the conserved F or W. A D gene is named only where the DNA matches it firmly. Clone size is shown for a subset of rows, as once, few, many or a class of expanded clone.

DNA: TGTGCCAGCAGTCCCCCCAGGGGCGGGGACAAGAAAGCTTTCTTT
CDR3: CASSPPRGGDKKAFF
size: .
J: TRBJ1-1
D: .
V: TRBV28

DNA: TGCGCCAGCAGCGCGACAGGGGCTTCGGGTACCGGGGAGCTGTTTTTT
CDR3: CASSATGASGTGELFF
size: .
J: TRBJ2-2
D: TRBD1
V: TRBV5-1

DNA: TGCAGCGTTGGAGACAGGGGGACCTACGAGCAGTACTTC
CDR3: CSVGDRGTYEQYF
size: .
J: TRBJ2-7
D: TRBD1
V: TRBV29-1

DNA: TGTGCCATCAGTGAGCCGGGGGGACAGGTCAGGGACACCATATATTTT
CDR3: CAISEPGGQVRDTIYF
size: .
J: TRBJ1-3
D: TRBD1
V: TRBV10-3

DNA: TGTGCCTGGAGTGTCTCGGGGCACAGGGCCCAGCATTTT
CDR3: CAWSVSGHRAQHF
size: .
J: TRBJ1-5
D: .
V: TRBV30

DNA: TGCGCCAGCAGGACAGGGGCTAATGAAAAACTGTTTTTT
CDR3: CASRTGANEKLFF
size: few
J: TRBJ1-4
D: TRBD1
V: TRBV4-1

DNA: TGTGCTGGGCAGGACGGGAATCAGCCCCAGCATTTT
CDR3: CAGQDGNQPQHF
size: .
J: TRBJ1-5
D: .
V: TRBV7-9

DNA: TGTGCCAGCAGTTTAAGGGGAGCGGACACTGAAGCTTTCTTT
CDR3: CASSLRGADTEAFF
size: .
J: TRBJ1-1
D: .
V: TRBV28

DNA: TGTGCCAGCAGTTTAGGGGGGGACCCAGATACGCAGTATTTT
CDR3: CASSLGGDPDTQYF
size: .
J: TRBJ2-3
D: TRBD2
V: TRBV28

DNA: TGCAGCGTGGGGGGAGGCGGAGCGGGAGGGTCCTACGAGCAGTACTTC
CDR3: CSVGGGGAGGSYEQYF
size: .
J: TRBJ2-7
D: TRBD2
V: TRBV29-1

DNA: TGTGCCAGCAGTTTACGGGAGGAGTCCTACGAGCAGTACTTC
CDR3: CASSLREESYEQYF
size: .
J: TRBJ2-7
D: TRBD2
V: TRBV28

DNA: TGTGCCAGCAACGTACAGGGGGGTAATTCACCCCTCCACTTT
CDR3: CASNVQGGNSPLHF
size: .
J: TRBJ1-6
D: TRBD1
V: TRBV7-9

DNA: TGTGCCAGCAGTGAAGTAGGGGGAGGGAGCAATCAGCCCCAGCATTTT
CDR3: CASSEVGGGSNQPQHF
size: few
J: TRBJ1-5
D: .
V: TRBV2

DNA: TGTGCCAGCAGCTCGCACATGGACACTGAAGCTTTCTTT
CDR3: CASSSHMDTEAFF
size: .
J: TRBJ1-1
D: .
V: TRBV7-2

DNA: TGTGCCAGCAGCCCATCAGGGGTACTAACTAATGAAAAACTGTTTTTT
CDR3: CASSPSGVLTNEKLFF
size: .
J: TRBJ1-4
D: .
V: TRBV14

DNA: TGTGCCAGCAGCTTACTAGCCCAAGATAATTCACCCCTCCACTTT
CDR3: CASSLLAQDNSPLHF
size: .
J: TRBJ1-6
D: .
V: TRBV5-4

DNA: TGTGCCAGCAGCTCCGGGACTAGCGGTTATCCTAGCTCCTACAATGAGCAGTTCTTC
CDR3: CASSSGTSGYPSSYNEQFF
size: .
J: TRBJ2-1
D: TRBD2
V: TRBV11-1

DNA: TGTGCCAGCAGCTTAGGGGGCCCGGGGTCACCCCTCCACTTT
CDR3: CASSLGGPGSPLHF
size: .
J: TRBJ1-6
D: .
V: TRBV7-2

DNA: TGTGCCAGTCGGGGTCCGCTCCCGGTAGAGACCCAGTACTTC
CDR3: CASRGPLPVETQYF
size: .
J: TRBJ2-5
D: .
V: TRBV2

DNA: TGTGCCAGCAGTTCCTTTAACGGACAGTCGCCCGACATTCAGTACTTC
CDR3: CASSSFNGQSPDIQYF
size: .
J: TRBJ2-4
D: .
V: TRBV28

DNA: TGTGCCAGCAGCTTAGAGGGGGGGACAGCCGTCTCTGGAAACACCATATATTTT
CDR3: CASSLEGGTAVSGNTIYF
size: .
J: TRBJ1-3
D: TRBD1
V: TRBV7-6

DNA: TGTGCCAGCAGGCCCCTAGCGGGAGGAGGCTACGAGCAGTACTTC
CDR3: CASRPLAGGGYEQYF
size: .
J: TRBJ2-7
D: TRBD2
V: TRBV28

DNA: TGCGCCAGCAGCCATGAACAGAGAATGAACACTGAAGCTTTCTTT
CDR3: CASSHEQRMNTEAFF
size: once
J: TRBJ1-1
D: .
V: TRBV4-1

DNA: TGTGCCAGCAGTTCCCCCCCAGGGGTAACTTTCTTT
CDR3: CASSSPPGVTFF
size: .
J: TRBJ1-1
D: .
V: TRBV27

DNA: TGTGCCAGCAGCGACAGGGAGGGTACTGAAGCTTTCTTT
CDR3: CASSDREGTEAFF
size: .
J: TRBJ1-1
D: TRBD1
V: TRBV5-5

DNA: TGTGCCAGCACCACGATAGGGTACACTGAAGCTTTCTTT
CDR3: CASTTIGYTEAFF
size: once
J: TRBJ1-1
D: .
V: TRBV2